The clone carrying this T cell receptor beta chain has just one count. Its antigen is still unknown. The junction differs from germline at one of its ends, possibly a read error. This entry belongs to a study of lymphopenia after photon versus proton radiotherapy. Whole-study results and caveats: Authors raise, but do not show, better survival with proton therapy. Photon-treated patients lost naive T cells and TCR diversity; proton-treated stayed stable.

Clones were read by immunoSEQ multiplex PCR, and TCRdb kept only the in-frame ones, dropping some. The sample lists 30,000 or so clones; around nine tenths were seen once. Per the germline V gene, CDR1 is SNHLY and CDR2 is FYNNEI. The CDR3 sequence is 15 residues long. Specimen: peripheral blood, collected from a patient treated with proton-based radiotherapy. The V gene is TRBV2, the J gene TRBJ2-3, with D unclear. The sequence came from a woman aged 55-69 years with cholangiocarcinoma. Some clones in this sample may be carry-over from other donors' samples. The CDR3: CASREGSLSTDTQYF. DNA for the CDR3: TGTGCCAGCAGGGAAGGCAGTCTTAGCACAGATACGCAGTATTTT.